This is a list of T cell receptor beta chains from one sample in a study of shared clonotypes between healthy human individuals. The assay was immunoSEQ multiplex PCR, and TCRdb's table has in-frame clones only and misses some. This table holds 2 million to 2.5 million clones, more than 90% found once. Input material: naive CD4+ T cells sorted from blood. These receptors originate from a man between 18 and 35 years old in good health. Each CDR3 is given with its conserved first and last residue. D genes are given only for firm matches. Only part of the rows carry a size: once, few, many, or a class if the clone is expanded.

CDR3 protein: CASSLADVRANEKLFF
CDR3 DNA: TGTGCCAGCAGCTTGGCCGACGTCAGGGCGAATGAAAAACTGTTTTTT
V gene: TRBV5-8
clone size: NA
D gene: NA
J gene: TRBJ1-4

CDR3 protein: CAWSGSGVETQYF
CDR3 DNA: TGTGCCTGGAGTGGGTCGGGGGTGGAGACCCAGTACTTC
V gene: TRBV30
clone size: NA
D gene: NA
J gene: TRBJ2-5

CDR3 protein: CASSLSHLGQETQYF
CDR3 DNA: TGTGCCAGCAGCTTGTCTCACCTAGGGCAAGAGACCCAGTACTTC
V gene: TRBV5-7
clone size: once
D gene: NA
J gene: TRBJ2-5

CDR3 protein: CASSGQGVSNQPQHF
CDR3 DNA: TGTGCCAGCAGTGGACAGGGGGTTAGCAATCAGCCCCAGCATTTT
V gene: TRBV2
clone size: once
D gene: TRBD1
J gene: TRBJ1-5

CDR3 protein: CASSRGQGSYEQYF
CDR3 DNA: TGTGCCAGCAGCCGGGGACAGGGCTCCTACGAGCAGTACTTC
V gene: TRBV14
clone size: once
D gene: TRBD1
J gene: TRBJ2-7

CDR3 protein: CASSRTGPLPPRANVLTF
CDR3 DNA: TGTGCCAGCAGTCGGACAGGGCCTTTACCGCCCAGGGCCAACGTCCTGACTTTC
V gene: TRBV5-4
clone size: NA
D gene: TRBD1
J gene: TRBJ2-6

CDR3 protein: CASSPVGKTEAFF
CDR3 DNA: TGTGCCAGCTCACCAGTCGGGAAAACTGAAGCTTTCTTT
V gene: TRBV18
clone size: NA
D gene: NA
J gene: TRBJ1-1

CDR3 protein: CASSLASTDTQYF
CDR3 DNA: TGTGCCAGCAGCTTAGCCAGCACAGATACGCAGTATTTT
V gene: TRBV11-1
clone size: NA
D gene: NA
J gene: TRBJ2-3

CDR3 protein: CASSFGGAEAFF
CDR3 DNA: TGCGCCAGCAGCTTTGGGGGGGCCGAAGCTTTCTTT
V gene: TRBV5-1
clone size: NA
D gene: NA
J gene: TRBJ1-1

CDR3 protein: CASSRPYEQYF
CDR3 DNA: TGTGCCAGCAGTAGGCCCTACGAGCAGTACTTC
V gene: TRBV28
clone size: NA
D gene: NA
J gene: TRBJ2-7

CDR3 protein: CASHLRTGGPLHF
CDR3 DNA: TGTGCCAGCCATCTTCGGACGGGGGGCCCCCTCCACTTT
V gene: TRBV27
clone size: NA
D gene: NA
J gene: TRBJ1-6

CDR3 protein: CASWTGGGLEKLFF
CDR3 DNA: TGTGCCAGCTGGACAGGGGGCGGATTAGAAAAACTGTTTTTT
V gene: TRBV6-1
clone size: NA
D gene: TRBD1
J gene: TRBJ1-4

CDR3 protein: CASSSPSYNEQFF
CDR3 DNA: TGTGCCAGCAGCTCCCCCTCCTACAATGAGCAGTTCTTC
V gene: TRBV5-4
clone size: NA
D gene: NA
J gene: TRBJ2-1

CDR3 protein: CASSRGRDSPLHF
CDR3 DNA: TGTGCCAGCAGTCGAGGGAGGGATTCACCCCTCCACTTT
V gene: TRBV6-5
clone size: NA
D gene: NA
J gene: TRBJ1-6

CDR3 protein: CASSSWTGGVNTEAFF
CDR3 DNA: TGTGCCAGCAGTTCCTGGACTGGCGGAGTGAACACTGAAGCTTTCTTT
V gene: TRBV6-5
clone size: NA
D gene: NA
J gene: TRBJ1-1

CDR3 protein: CASSLSGRGHETQYF
CDR3 DNA: TGTGCCAGCAGCTTAAGTGGCAGAGGGCATGAGACCCAGTACTTC
V gene: TRBV7-3
clone size: NA
D gene: NA
J gene: TRBJ2-5

CDR3 protein: CASSGTTDTQYF
CDR3 DNA: TGCGCCAGCAGTGGTACGACAGATACGCAGTATTTT
V gene: TRBV10-1
clone size: NA
D gene: NA
J gene: TRBJ2-3

CDR3 protein: CASSSGEQYF
CDR3 DNA: TGTGCCAGCAGTTCTGGGGAGCAGTACTTC
V gene: TRBV28
clone size: NA
D gene: NA
J gene: TRBJ2-7

CDR3 protein: CASSLTSGVNEQFF
CDR3 DNA: TGTGCCAGCAGCTTGACTAGCGGGGTAAATGAGCAGTTCTTC
V gene: TRBV7-2
clone size: NA
D gene: TRBD2
J gene: TRBJ2-1

CDR3 protein: CASSRTDLTPGETQYF
CDR3 DNA: TGTGCCAGCAGCCGGACAGATCTTACCCCGGGAGAGACCCAGTACTTC
V gene: TRBV2
clone size: NA
D gene: NA
J gene: TRBJ2-5

CDR3 protein: CASSGGTYNEQFF
CDR3 DNA: TGTGCCAGCAGCGGGGGGACCTACAATGAGCAGTTCTTC
V gene: TRBV9
clone size: NA
D gene: NA
J gene: TRBJ2-1

CDR3 protein: CASSQVSSSYNSPLHF
CDR3 DNA: TGTGCCAGCAGCCAAGTCTCCAGCTCCTATAATTCACCCCTCCACTTT
V gene: TRBV4-2
clone size: NA
D gene: NA
J gene: TRBJ1-6

CDR3 protein: CASSFRAGYGGYTF
CDR3 DNA: TGTGCCAGCAGTTTTAGGGCGGGATACGGCGGCTACACCTTC
V gene: TRBV28
clone size: NA
D gene: NA
J gene: TRBJ1-2

CDR3 protein: CASSFGGQGAYEQYF
CDR3 DNA: TGTGCCAGCAGCTTTGGGGGACAGGGGGCTTACGAGCAGTACTTC
V gene: TRBV7-8
clone size: few
D gene: TRBD1
J gene: TRBJ2-7

CDR3 protein: CASSLYGSTSPGNTIYF
CDR3 DNA: TGTGCCAGCAGCCTATACGGGTCCACCTCCCCCGGAAACACCATATATTTT
V gene: TRBV7-3
clone size: NA
D gene: NA
J gene: TRBJ1-3

CDR3 protein: CASSFVARGRTDTQYF
CDR3 DNA: TGTGCCAGCAGCTTTGTCGCGCGGGGGCGCACAGATACGCAGTATTTT
V gene: TRBV11-2
clone size: NA
D gene: NA
J gene: TRBJ2-3

CDR3 protein: CASSEGLGSPREQFF
CDR3 DNA: TGTGCCAGCAGTGAGGGTTTAGGGTCCCCTAGGGAGCAGTTCTTC
V gene: TRBV25-1
clone size: NA
D gene: NA
J gene: TRBJ2-1

CDR3 protein: CASRGSGGRANVLTF
CDR3 DNA: TGTGCCAGCAGAGGATCAGGGGGACGGGCCAACGTCCTGACTTTC
V gene: TRBV25-1
clone size: NA
D gene: TRBD1
J gene: TRBJ2-6

CDR3 protein: CASSLPGGEYSPLHF
CDR3 DNA: TGTGCCAGCAGCTTGCCGGGGGGTGAATATTCACCCCTCCACTTT
V gene: TRBV5-5
clone size: NA
D gene: NA
J gene: TRBJ1-6

CDR3 protein: CASSKGPIKQYF
CDR3 DNA: TGTGCCAGCAGCAAAGGGCCCATCAAGCAGTACTTC
V gene: TRBV21-1
clone size: NA
D gene: NA
J gene: TRBJ2-7

CDR3 protein: CASSQGGGHQTDTQYF
CDR3 DNA: TGTGCCAGCAGCCAAGGGGGGGGCCACCAGACAGATACGCAGTATTTT
V gene: TRBV9
clone size: NA
D gene: NA
J gene: TRBJ2-3

CDR3 protein: CASSSEGSVYNEQFF
CDR3 DNA: TGTGCCAGCAGTTCAGAGGGCTCGGTGTACAATGAGCAGTTCTTC
V gene: TRBV27
clone size: NA
D gene: NA
J gene: TRBJ2-1

CDR3 protein: CASSQASWGTDDFIETQYF
CDR3 DNA: TGTGCCAGCAGCCAAGCGTCGTGGGGGACCGACGATTTTATAGAGACCCAGTACTTC
V gene: TRBV4-2
clone size: once
D gene: NA
J gene: TRBJ2-5

CDR3 protein: CAIKGQGDAYNEQFF
CDR3 DNA: TGTGCCATCAAGGGACAGGGGGACGCCTACAATGAGCAGTTCTTC
V gene: TRBV10-3
clone size: NA
D gene: TRBD1
J gene: TRBJ2-1

CDR3 protein: CASSSGQGYTIYF
CDR3 DNA: TGTGCCAGCAGCTCCGGACAGGGATACACCATATATTTT
V gene: TRBV7-6
clone size: NA
D gene: TRBD1
J gene: TRBJ1-3